A single sample gave rise to the 19 T cell receptor beta chains below, sequenced in a study of esophageal squamous cell carcinoma under preoperative chemotherapy. TCRdb used MiXCR to reprocess the PCR reads, holding one entry per CDR3 protein. The sample has approximately 30,000 distinct CDR3 sequences, about half seen once. As to time point: before preoperative PTX-NDP chemotherapy. This sample was gathered from a patient given preoperative chemotherapy. Receptors originate from a human donor with esophageal squamous cell carcinoma. The donor label of this sample is uncertain.

The chain combines TRBV7-2 with TRBJ2-2, with 7 bases matching TRBD1. J gave up 4 bases and V 5 bases, and 1 base lay outside the gene matches. The germline V gene has CDR1 SGHTA and CDR2 FQGNSA. CDR3 length: 13 amino acids. The DNA of the CDR3 is TGTGCCAGCAGCCGGGACAGCACCGGGGAGCTGTTTTTT. It translates to CASSRDSTGELFF.

The genes are TRBV6-1 and TRBJ2-1, with 14 bases lining up with TRBD2. The end of the DNA aligns better with TRBJ2-7, so the J call may be wrong. Germline CDR1 reads MNHNS; CDR2 reads SASEGT. This CDR3 comprises 16 residues. CDR3 sequence: CASSAITTSGRAEQYF. CDR3 nucleotide sequence: TGTGCCAGCAGTGCTATAACGACTAGCGGGAGGGCTGAGCAGTACTTC.

This clonotype was recorded many times. The gene calls are TRBV6-1 and TRBJ2-1; no definite D call. The V end was cut by 8 bases, the J end by 10 bases, with 15 bases between. CDR1 is MNHNS, CDR2 SASEGT, per germline. The CDR3 runs to 12 residues. CDR3 DNA: TGTGCCAGCGGGTCCGATAGTTACGAGCAGTTCTTC. Translation: CASGSDSYEQFF.

The V and J genes are TRBV28 and TRBJ2-1, with D unresolved. The J call is uncertain, as TRBJ2-7 better fits the DNA end. The CDR3 runs 13 residues. Germline CDR1 and CDR2: MDHEN and SYDVKM. The CDR3 coding sequence is TGTGCCAGCAGTTCCCCGGACGCCGGTGAGCAGTACTTC. Translation: CASSSPDAGEQYF.

Relative to its sample, this clonotype is medium-sized. The J gene is TRBJ2-3, the V gene TRBV7-6, with D possibly being TRBD2 (5 bases). Germline V lookup: CDR1 SGHVS, CDR2 FNYEAQ. The CDR3 covers 15 residues. V was shortened by 5 bases and J by 2 bases, with 14 bases between the two germline ends. The DNA for the CDR3 is TGTGCCAGCAGCCCCCCGGTTAGCGCCACAGATACGCAGTATTTT. Encoded protein: CASSPPVSATDTQYF.

Regarding this clonotype: A much larger clonotype is one base distant, so this may be a read error. The rearrangement links TRBV12-3 or TRBV12-4 to TRBJ2-5, with D perhaps matching TRBD2 (7 bases). With 7 bases removed from V and 11 bases from J, the gap between germline ends came to 20 bases. The CDR3 runs to 13 residues. CDR3: CASINSGGYGQYF. CDR3 coding DNA: TGTGCCAGCATCAATTCGGGGGGCTATGGGCAGTACTTC.

A note on this clonotype: Germline and junction disagree at one end, which may indicate a read error. The gene calls are TRBV7-2 and TRBJ2-3; D is uncertain. Germline CDR1 is SGHTA and CDR2 is FQGNSA. The length of the CDR3 is 14 residues. CDR3 DNA: TGTGCGAGGAGCGCGGAAGGTCCCCCAGATACCCAGTACTTT. Amino acids: CARSAEGPPDTQYF.

The rearrangement joins TRBV11-2 to TRBJ2-1; 7 bases fit TRBD2. V lost 1 base to trimming and J lost 12 bases; unmatched junction nucleotides: 12. The CDR3 sequence is 15 residues long. Germline V CDR1 and CDR2: SGHAT, FQNNGV. Here the CDR3 reads CASSLGGGRLDTQFF. DNA of the CDR3: TGTGCCAGCAGCTTAGGGGGCGGGAGATTGGATACGCAGTTCTTC.

This clonotype was counted at least ten times. The chain has TRBV6-4 and TRBJ1-1; D remains unclear. The V and J ends lost 4 bases and 5 bases respectively, with 11 bases between them. CDR1 is MRHNA and CDR2 is SNTAGT in the germline V gene. This CDR3 contains 13 residues. DNA of the CDR3: TGTGCCAGCAGTGGAGGGCCGGGTACTGAAGCTTTCTTT. Amino acids: CASSGGPGTEAFF.

For this clonotype: A read error is likely, as this CDR3 ends without the conserved phenylalanine or tryptophan. The limits of the CDR3 on the DNA are not certain, so only TCRdb's listed CDR3 is given. The rearrangement joins TRBV7-8 to TRBJ2-5; the table's D call, TRBD2, was not checked against the DNA. The length of the CDR3 is 17 amino acids, counting both ends. Germline-derived CDR1 and CDR2 are SGHVS and FQNEAQ. CDR3 protein: CASSFPGTSGHPETQLS.

The chain is built from TRBV19 and TRBJ1-2; the D is unclear. The V end lost 5 bases, the J end lost 2 bases, and 12 bases lay between the germline ends. The germline CDR1 and CDR2 sequences are LNHDA and SQIVND (reference sequence). The CDR3 spans 14 residues. The CDR3 sequence is CASSPLGRNYGYTF. The CDR3 nucleotides are TGTGCCAGTAGTCCCCTAGGACGGAACTATGGCTACACCTTC. Full variable domain (outside the CDR3, taken from reference TRBV19 and TRBJ1-2): DGGITQSPKYLFRKEGQNVTLSCEQNLNHDAMYWYRQDPGQGLRLIYYSQIVNDFQKGDIAEGYSVSREKKESFPLTVTSAQKNPTAFYLCASSPLGRNYGYTFGSGTRLTVV.

By share of the sample, this clonotype is medium-sized. CDR3 sequence (DNA): TGTGCCAGCACCTCGGACCGTGAAGAGACCCAGTACTTC. Protein product: CASTSDREETQYF. The V call is TRBV6-5, the J call TRBJ2-5; D unresolved. CDR1 is MNHEY, CDR2 SVGAGI, per germline. The V gene lost 7 bases and the J gene lost 3 bases, with 12 bases spanning the gap. The CDR3 length is 13 residues.

This clonotype was observed many times. The chain couples TRBV7-6 to TRBJ2-7; 7 nucleotides match TRBD1. V shed 2 bases, J shed 2 bases, and the junction held 12 bases outside the gene matches. In germline, CDR1 is SGHVS, CDR2 FNYEAQ. This CDR3 is 17 amino acids long. Here the CDR3 reads CASSLRATGSGPYEQYF. The DNA of the CDR3 is TGTGCCAGCAGCTTAAGGGCGACAGGGAGTGGTCCCTACGAGCAGTACTTC. Full variable domain (outside the CDR3, taken from reference TRBV7-6 and TRBJ2-7): GAGVSQSPRYKVTKRGQDVALRCDPISGHVSLYWYRQALGQGPEFLTYFNYEAQQDKSGLPNDRFSAERPEGSISTLTIQRTEQRDSAMYRCASSLRATGSGPYEQYFGPGTRLTVT.

This clonotype was counted at least ten times. The chain has TRBV7-2 and TRBJ2-1; 7 bases line up with TRBD2. The V gene's germline CDR1 is SGHTA and CDR2 FQGNSA. V lost 1 base and J lost 10; bases outside the gene matches: 7. This CDR3 is 14 amino acids long. The CDR3: CASSLDGRRNEQFF. Here the CDR3 DNA reads TGTGCCAGCAGCTTAGACGGGAGGAGAAACGAGCAGTTCTTC.

By proportion, this clonotype is medium-sized. CDR3 bases: TGTGCCAGCAGCACAGGGGATGAGAAGACCCAGTACTTC. This translates into CASSTGDEKTQYF. The chain is built from TRBV5-5 and TRBJ2-5, with 7 bases matching TRBD1. Germline V gene lookup returns CDR1 SGHKS and CDR2 YYEKEE (reference sequence). The CDR3 has 13 amino acids. Losses at the gene ends were 4 bases for V and 6 bases for J; bases not matched to a gene: 6.

A word on this clonotype: At one end, the junction sequence differs from germline, possibly due to a read error. J is TRBJ2-3 and V is TRBV7-6; no firm D call. The assigned J gene may be wrong: the sequence end matches TRBJ2-7 better. The CDR3 loop spans 14 amino acids. Germline V gene sequence: CDR1 SGHVS, CDR2 FNYEAQ. CDR3 sequence (DNA): TGCCCCGTCACGCAGCTGTCAGCCGGAGATACGCAGTACTTC. Its protein product is CPVTQLSAGDTQYF.

In DNA form, the CDR3 reads TGTGCGGGCAGCCGAGCCCGGGGCCAGGGTACGCAGTACTTC. Translated: CAGSRARGQGTQYF. The chain uses TRBV7-6 and TRBJ2-5; D may correspond to TRBD1 or TRBD2 (5 bases each). This CDR3 has 14 residues. Germline lookup yields CDR1 SGHVS and CDR2 FNYEAQ.

This clonotype turned up a few times. V is TRBV6-1 and J is TRBJ2-3; perhaps TRBD1 as D (6 bases). The J call may be incorrect, as the DNA end agrees better with TRBJ2-7. The CDR3 extends over 16 amino acids. Germline V gene data show CDR1 as MNHNS and CDR2 as SASEGT. CDR3 DNA: TGTGCCAGCGGGGGATTTGGGGGCAGCTACACAGATACGCAGTACTTC. Translated: CASGGFGGSYTDTQYF.

The V call is TRBV6-1, the J call TRBJ2-1, with D perhaps assigned TRBD1 or TRBD2 (7 bases each). The ends were cut back, 3 bases at V and 1 base at J, with 16 bases in the middle. This CDR3 has 17 amino acids. The germline V gene encodes CDR1 MNHNS and CDR2 SASEGT. CDR3 bases: TGTGCCAGCAGTGACCTCGCCAGGGGGGGGTCCTACAATGAGCAGTTCTTC. Protein product: CASSDLARGGSYNEQFF.